Reported below is one T cell receptor beta chain. As originally analysed: Reference gene primer amplification in the assay estimated nucleated cell counts. Assay: immunoSEQ multiplex PCR; the TCRdb copy retains only in-frame clones and omits some. V and J calls plus clone size are reproduced from that table; the DNA served to infer D and trimming. Among some 220,000 clones listed, around 81% were seen once. This record comes from a study of blood T cell repertoires in COVID-19. Study overall: Spain, Italy and the United States supplied samples that represented acute and convalescent COVID-19. PBMCs, B-cell-depleted T cells, or T cells provided the cDNA or gDNA that made up the material.

The source material was peripheral blood. This TCR was recovered from a woman aged 60-75 years with acute or convalescent COVID-19.

The CDR3 DNA sequence: TGTGCCAGCAGTGCCCAGGCTTCACCCCTCCACTTT. This sequence encodes CASSAQASPLHF. V is TRBV12-3 or TRBV12-4 and J is TRBJ1-6; D gene unclear. Trimming took 5 bases from V and 9 from J, leaving 8 bases between them. This CDR3 is 12 amino acids long.